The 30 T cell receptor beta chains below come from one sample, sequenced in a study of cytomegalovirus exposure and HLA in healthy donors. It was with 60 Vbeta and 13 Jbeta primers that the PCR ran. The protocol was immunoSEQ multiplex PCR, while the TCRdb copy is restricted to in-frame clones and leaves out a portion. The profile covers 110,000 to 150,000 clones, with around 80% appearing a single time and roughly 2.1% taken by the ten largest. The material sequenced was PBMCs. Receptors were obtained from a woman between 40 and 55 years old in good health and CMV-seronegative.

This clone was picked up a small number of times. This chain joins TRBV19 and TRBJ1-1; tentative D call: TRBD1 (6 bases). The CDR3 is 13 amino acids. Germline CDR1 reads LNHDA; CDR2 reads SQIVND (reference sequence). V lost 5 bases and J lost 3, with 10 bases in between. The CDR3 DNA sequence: TGTGCCAGTAGTTACGACAGGTACACTGAAGCTTTCTTT. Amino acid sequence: CASSYDRYTEAFF.

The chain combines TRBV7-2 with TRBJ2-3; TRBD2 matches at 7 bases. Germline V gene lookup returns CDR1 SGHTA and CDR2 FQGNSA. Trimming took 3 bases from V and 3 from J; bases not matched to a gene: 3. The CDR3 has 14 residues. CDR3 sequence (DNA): TGTGCCAGCAGCTTGAGTAGCGGGACAGATACGCAGTATTTT. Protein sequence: CASSLSSGTDTQYF.

CDR3 DNA: TGTGCCAGCAGCCAACCCGGAGGGCACGGCTACAATGAGCAGTTCTTC. It yields the protein CASSQPGGHGYNEQFF. The gene calls are TRBV5-4 and TRBJ2-1; the D gene is possibly TRBD2 (6 bases). V gave up 4 bases and J gave up 3 bases, with 17 bases separating them. Germline assignment: CDR1 SGHNT and CDR2 YYREEE (reference sequence). The CDR3 spans 16 residues.

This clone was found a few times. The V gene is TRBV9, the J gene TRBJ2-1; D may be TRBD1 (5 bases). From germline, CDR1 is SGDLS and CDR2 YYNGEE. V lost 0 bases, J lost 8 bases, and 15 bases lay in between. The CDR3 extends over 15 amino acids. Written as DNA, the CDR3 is TGTGCCAGCAGCGTAGTGAACAGTCCCAGGGATGAGCAGTTCTTC. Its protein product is CASSVVNSPRDEQFF.

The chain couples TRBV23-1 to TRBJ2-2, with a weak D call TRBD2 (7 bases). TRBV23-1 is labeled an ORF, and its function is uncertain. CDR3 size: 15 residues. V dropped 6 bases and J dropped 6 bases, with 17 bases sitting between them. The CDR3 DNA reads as TGCGCCAGCAGAGGGGGGAGGGAGTTGCCCGGGGAGCTGTTTTTT. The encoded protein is CASRGGRELPGELFF.

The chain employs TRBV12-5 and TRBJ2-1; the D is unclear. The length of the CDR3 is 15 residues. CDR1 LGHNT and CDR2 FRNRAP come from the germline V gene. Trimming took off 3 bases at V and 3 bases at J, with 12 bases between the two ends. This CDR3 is CASGFEPYLYNEQFF. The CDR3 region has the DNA TGTGCTAGTGGTTTTGAGCCTTACCTCTACAATGAGCAGTTCTTC.

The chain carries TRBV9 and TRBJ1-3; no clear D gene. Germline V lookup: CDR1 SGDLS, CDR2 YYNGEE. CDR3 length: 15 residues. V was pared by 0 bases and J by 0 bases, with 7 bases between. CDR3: CASSVAPHSGNTIYF. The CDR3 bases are TGTGCCAGCAGCGTAGCCCCCCACTCTGGAAACACCATATATTTT.

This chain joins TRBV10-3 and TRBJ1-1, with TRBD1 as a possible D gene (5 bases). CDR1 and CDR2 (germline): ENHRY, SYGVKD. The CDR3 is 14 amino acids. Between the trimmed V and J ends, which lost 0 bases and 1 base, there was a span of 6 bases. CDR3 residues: CAISESGQNTEAFF. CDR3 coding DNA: TGTGCCATCAGTGAGTCTGGACAGAACACTGAAGCTTTCTTT.

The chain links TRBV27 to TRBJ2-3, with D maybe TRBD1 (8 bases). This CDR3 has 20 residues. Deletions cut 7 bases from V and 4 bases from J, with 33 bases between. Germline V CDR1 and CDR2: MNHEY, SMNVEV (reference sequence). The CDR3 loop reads CASTNRGGLTTTPGADTQYF. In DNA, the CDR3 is TGTGCCAGCACAAACAGGGGGGGTCTTACGACCACCCCGGGGGCAGATACGCAGTATTTT.

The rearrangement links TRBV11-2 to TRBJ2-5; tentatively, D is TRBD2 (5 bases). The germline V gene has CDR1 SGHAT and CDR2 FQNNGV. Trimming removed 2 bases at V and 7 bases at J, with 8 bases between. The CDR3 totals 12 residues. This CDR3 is CASSLLAGTQYF. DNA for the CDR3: TGTGCCAGCAGCTTACTAGCAGGGACCCAGTACTTC.

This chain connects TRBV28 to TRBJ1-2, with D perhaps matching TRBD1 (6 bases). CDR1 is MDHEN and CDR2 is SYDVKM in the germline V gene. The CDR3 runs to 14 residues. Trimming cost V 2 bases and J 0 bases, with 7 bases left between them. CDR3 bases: TGTGCCAGCAGTTTACCAGGGGCTAACTATGGCTACACCTTC. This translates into CASSLPGANYGYTF.

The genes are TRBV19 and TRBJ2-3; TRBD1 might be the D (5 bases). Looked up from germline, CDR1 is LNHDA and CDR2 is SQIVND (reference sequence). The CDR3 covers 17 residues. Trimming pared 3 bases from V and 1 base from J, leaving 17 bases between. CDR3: CASSMQNGAWGTDTQYF. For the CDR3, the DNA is TGTGCCAGTAGTATGCAAAATGGGGCCTGGGGCACAGATACGCAGTATTTT.

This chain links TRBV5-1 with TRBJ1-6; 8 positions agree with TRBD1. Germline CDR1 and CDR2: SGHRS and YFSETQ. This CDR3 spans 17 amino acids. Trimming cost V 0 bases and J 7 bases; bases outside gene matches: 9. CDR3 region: CASSLGQGAVKNSPLHF. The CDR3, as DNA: TGCGCCAGCAGCTTGGGTCAGGGGGCGGTAAAAAATTCACCCCTCCACTTT.

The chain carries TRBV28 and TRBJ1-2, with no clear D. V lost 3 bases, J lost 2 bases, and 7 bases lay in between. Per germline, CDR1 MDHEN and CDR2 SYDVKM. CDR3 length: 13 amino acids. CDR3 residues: CASSLSENYGYTF. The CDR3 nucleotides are TGTGCCAGCAGTTTGTCGGAGAACTATGGCTACACCTTC.

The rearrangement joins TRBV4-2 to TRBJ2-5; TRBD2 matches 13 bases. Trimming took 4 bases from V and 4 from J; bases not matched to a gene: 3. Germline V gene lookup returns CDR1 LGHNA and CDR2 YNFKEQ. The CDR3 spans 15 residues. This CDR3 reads CASSLGTSGTETQYF. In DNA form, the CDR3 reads TGTGCCAGCAGCCTTGGGACTAGCGGGACAGAGACCCAGTACTTC.

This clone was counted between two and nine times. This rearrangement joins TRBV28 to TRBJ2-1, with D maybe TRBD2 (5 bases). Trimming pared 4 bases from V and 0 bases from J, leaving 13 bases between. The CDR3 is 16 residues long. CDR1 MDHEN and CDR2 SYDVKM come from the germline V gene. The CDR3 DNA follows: TGTGCCAGCAGTTCGGCGGGTGGGGTCTCCTACAATGAGCAGTTCTTC. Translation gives CASSSAGGVSYNEQFF.

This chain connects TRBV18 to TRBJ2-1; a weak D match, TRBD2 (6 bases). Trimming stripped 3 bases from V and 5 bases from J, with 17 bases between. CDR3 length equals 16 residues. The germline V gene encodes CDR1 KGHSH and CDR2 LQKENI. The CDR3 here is CASSPLRRDLNNEQFF. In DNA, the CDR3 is TGTGCCAGCTCACCTTTGAGGCGGGACCTTAACAATGAGCAGTTCTTC.

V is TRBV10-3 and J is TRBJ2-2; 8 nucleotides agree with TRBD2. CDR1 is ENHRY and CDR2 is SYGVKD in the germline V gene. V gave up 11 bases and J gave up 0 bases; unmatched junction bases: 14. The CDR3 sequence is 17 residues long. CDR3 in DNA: TGTGCCTCCGAGGGTGGAGCGGGAGCCGCGAACACCGGGGAGCTGTTTTTT. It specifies CASEGGAGAANTGELFF.

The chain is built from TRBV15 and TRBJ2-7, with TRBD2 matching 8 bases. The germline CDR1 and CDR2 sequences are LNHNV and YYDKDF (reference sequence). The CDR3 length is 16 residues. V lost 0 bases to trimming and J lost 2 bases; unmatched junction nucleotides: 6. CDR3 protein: CATSRDRVAGTYEQYF. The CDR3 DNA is TGTGCCACCAGCAGAGATCGGGTAGCGGGAACCTACGAGCAGTACTTC.

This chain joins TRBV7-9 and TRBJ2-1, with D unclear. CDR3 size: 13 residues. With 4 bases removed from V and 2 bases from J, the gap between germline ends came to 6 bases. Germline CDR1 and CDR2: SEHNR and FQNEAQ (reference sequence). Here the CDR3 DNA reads TGTGCCAGCAGCTCATCTACCTACAATGAGCAGTTCTTC. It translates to CASSSSTYNEQFF. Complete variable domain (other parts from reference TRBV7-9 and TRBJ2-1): DTGVSQNPRHKITKRGQNVTFRCDPISEHNRLYWYRQTLGQGPEFLTYFQNEAQLEKSRLLSDRFSAERPKGSFSTLEIQRTEQGDSAMYLCASSSSTYNEQFFGPGTRLTVL.

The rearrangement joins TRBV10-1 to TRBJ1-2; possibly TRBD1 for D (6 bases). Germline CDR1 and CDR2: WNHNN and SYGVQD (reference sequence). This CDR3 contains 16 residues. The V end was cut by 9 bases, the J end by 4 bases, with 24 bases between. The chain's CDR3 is CASWVLRGGGPYGYTF. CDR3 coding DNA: TGCGCCAGTTGGGTTCTAAGGGGGGGCGGTCCCTATGGCTACACCTTC.

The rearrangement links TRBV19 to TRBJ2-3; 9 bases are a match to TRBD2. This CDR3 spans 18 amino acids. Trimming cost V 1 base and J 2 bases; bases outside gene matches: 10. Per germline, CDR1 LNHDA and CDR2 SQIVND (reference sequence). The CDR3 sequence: CASSIGRLSSGTTDTQYF. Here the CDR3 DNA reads TGTGCCAGTAGTATAGGACGGCTTTCTAGCGGGACCACAGATACGCAGTATTTT.

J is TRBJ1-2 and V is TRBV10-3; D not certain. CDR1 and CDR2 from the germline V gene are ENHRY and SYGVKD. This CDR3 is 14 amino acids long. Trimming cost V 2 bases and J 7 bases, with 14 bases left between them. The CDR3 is CAISEVSGTIGYTF. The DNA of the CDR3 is TGTGCCATCAGTGAGGTTTCGGGAACTATTGGCTACACCTTC.

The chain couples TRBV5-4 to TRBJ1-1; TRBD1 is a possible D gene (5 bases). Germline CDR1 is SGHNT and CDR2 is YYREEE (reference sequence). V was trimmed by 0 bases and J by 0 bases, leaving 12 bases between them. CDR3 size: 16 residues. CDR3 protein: CASSLVGGGVNTEAFF. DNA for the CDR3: TGTGCCAGCAGCTTGGTGGGGGGTGGGGTGAACACTGAAGCTTTCTTT.

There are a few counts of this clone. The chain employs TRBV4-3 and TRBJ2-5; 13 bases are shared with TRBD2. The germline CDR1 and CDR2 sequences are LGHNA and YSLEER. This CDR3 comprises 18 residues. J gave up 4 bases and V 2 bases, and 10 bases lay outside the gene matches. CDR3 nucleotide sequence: TGCGCCAGCAGCCAAAAGGGACTAGCGGGACCGGGTGGAGAGACCCAGTACTTC. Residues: CASSQKGLAGPGGETQYF.

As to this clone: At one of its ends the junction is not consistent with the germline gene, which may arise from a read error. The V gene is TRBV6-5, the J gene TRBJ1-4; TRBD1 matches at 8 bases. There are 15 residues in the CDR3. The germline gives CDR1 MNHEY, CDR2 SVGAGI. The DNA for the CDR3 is TGTGCCAGCAGTTCCCACAGGGGGACTAAGGAAAAACTGTTTTTT. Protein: CASSSHRGTKEKLFF.

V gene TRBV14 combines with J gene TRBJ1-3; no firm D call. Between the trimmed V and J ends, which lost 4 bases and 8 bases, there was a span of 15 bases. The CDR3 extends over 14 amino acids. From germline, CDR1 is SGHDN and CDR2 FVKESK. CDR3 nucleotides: TGTGCCAGCAGCCCAAGAATACAGCAAGACACCATATATTTT. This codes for CASSPRIQQDTIYF. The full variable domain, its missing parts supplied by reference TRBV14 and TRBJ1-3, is EAGVTQFPSHSVIEKGQTVTLRCDPISGHDNLYWYRRVMGKEIKFLLHFVKESKQDESGMPNNRFLAERTGGTYSTLKVQPAELEDSGVYFCASSPRIQQDTIYFGEGSWLTVV.

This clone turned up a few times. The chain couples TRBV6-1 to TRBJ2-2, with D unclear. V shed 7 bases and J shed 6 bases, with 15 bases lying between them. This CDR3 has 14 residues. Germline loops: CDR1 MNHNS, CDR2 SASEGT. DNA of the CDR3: TGTGCCAGCATCCCGCAGGTTTCGGCCGGGGAGCTGTTTTTT. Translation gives CASIPQVSAGELFF.

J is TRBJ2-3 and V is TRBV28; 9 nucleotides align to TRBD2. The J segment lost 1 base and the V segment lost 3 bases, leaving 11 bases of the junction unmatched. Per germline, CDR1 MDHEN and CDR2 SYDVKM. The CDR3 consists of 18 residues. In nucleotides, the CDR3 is TGTGCCAGCAGTTTCGGCACCAGACTAGCGGCGCGCACAGATACGCAGTATTTT. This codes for CASSFGTRLAARTDTQYF.

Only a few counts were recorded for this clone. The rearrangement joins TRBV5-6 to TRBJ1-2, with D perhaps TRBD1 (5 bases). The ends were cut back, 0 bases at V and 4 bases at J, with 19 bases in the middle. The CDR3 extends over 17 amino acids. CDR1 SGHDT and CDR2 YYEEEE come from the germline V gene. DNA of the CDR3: TGTGCCAGCAGCTTGGAGGACAATCCCCAAAACCTCTATGGCTACACCTTC. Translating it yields CASSLEDNPQNLYGYTF.